What follows is one TCR beta chain and its context. Its antigen remains unidentified. Within one base of it there is no much larger clone, and no base qualities were kept. This specimen belongs to a study of cytomegalovirus exposure and HLA in healthy donors (dated by TCRdb to 2017 to 2019). With regard to the full study: An earlier analysis of roughly 570 of the donors reported under 300 Gb of sequence data and roughly 120 million unique TCR beta sequences obtained from 180 million or so T cells. Approximately 310 gigabases of sequencing data and approximately 84 million unique TCR sequences were included in an early release covering 550 to 650 HLA-typed donors. Of the approximately 370 genotyped donors, 65% to 90% were placed in the genetic ancestry cluster associated with self-reported Caucasian donors. The study was designed to test whether signatures of past pathogen exposure could be identified by cataloging public T cell receptors. The study profiled the T cell repertoires of 500 to 800 subjects by immunosequencing and related them to cytomegalovirus serostatus. Besides the first cohort of approximately 670 subjects, a separate validation cohort made up of over 100 different subjects was used. High-throughput TCR immunosequencing, statistical association of individual TCRs with disease status, and machine learning were combined to predict cytomegalovirus infection status. To study patterns of TCR occurrence, a later analysis re-analyzed previously published TCR beta repertoires from just over 650 donors and added high-resolution HLA genotyping. The later analysis used no new phenotypic data to find candidate immune exposures, relying instead on TCR beta sequences and their occurrence across donors. An earlier analysis of roughly 580 of the donors used high-throughput TCR beta sequencing to judge whether each TCR beta V gene segment behaved as functional or pseudogenic. Donor age, sex, ethnicity and CMV serostatus were compiled together with the repertoire data. A later genetic analysis used genome-wide SNP genotypes for about three fifths of the 666 donors, treating that subset as a discovery cohort. Every repertoire in the discovery cohort had been generated on one and the same sequencing platform. Both class I and class II loci were covered by HLA typing, at four-digit resolution. The number of typed donors differed by locus: 629-630 for A, B, C, DRB1 and DQB1; approximately 530 for DQA1; 600 to 610 for DPA1; and some 430 for DPB1. Because of strong linkage in the cohort, roughly 5 DR-DQ haplotypes were treated as single units for association and clustering. Among 300 to 500 genotyped donors of the cohort, an average of approximately 220,000 unique TCR beta nucleotide sequences was sequenced per donor, of which 15% to 20% were non-productive. Paper-wide results and their limitations: In vitro tests confirmed that a few of the cytomegalovirus-associated TCR beta chains recognize cytomegalovirus antigens. Most TCR sequences were observed very rarely across donors, whereas some public TCRs were present in many individuals. Because counts were too low, more than 15 rarely observed V segments, including chromosome 9 orphons, were left out of the earlier analysis of several hundred of the donors. V-gene and J-gene trimming of TCR beta chains was associated with a missense DCLRE1C variant in a later genetic analysis, and the association was replicated in an independent cohort. Strong co-occurrence of HLA alleles, especially DR and DQ, made assigning TCR associations to individual alleles difficult. Most CMV-associated TCR beta chains appeared to be HLA-restricted in a later analysis, and the HLA associations seemed to be driven largely by CMV exposure. Because HLA typing was missing for some donors at each locus, association tests included only the typed subset. The authors suggested that the approach could potentially be generalized to other disease states and immunological phenotypes. Only TCR beta chains were sequenced in this cohort, and the absence of alpha or paired-chain data limited detectable features. Linkage disequilibrium might explain the correlated functional status among segregating V segments, but an unknown experimental factor could not be ruled out. For the cohort, immune exposure information was limited to CMV serostatus. In both the original and validation cohorts, the classifier was reported to diagnose cytomegalovirus status with high specificity and sensitivity. In a later analysis, several top co-occurrence clusters were reported to appear linked to parvovirus B19, influenza, CMV and Epstein-Barr virus. A further reported finding was that TCR beta sequences accurately predicted the HLA-A and HLA-B alleles for most subjects in the first cohort. In a later analysis, TCR association rates were found to vary across HLA loci, with the most associated TCRs seen for DRB1 alleles and the fewest for HLA-C alleles. Presence/absence analyses assumed roughly uniform sequencing depth across donors, an assumption that may not hold. An earlier analysis of approximately 540 of the donors showed that most TCR beta V segments appeared in productive rearrangements either about 87% or about 30% of the time, which broadly matched IMGT annotations. The study gave a list of 150 to 200 TCR beta chains associated with cytomegalovirus. Some IMGT-functional V segments, including TRBV6-2 and TRBV6-3, could not be distinguished by the 87-base-pair reads and were therefore excluded. According to a later genetic analysis, donors in an Asian-associated ancestry cluster had fewer N-insertions in productive TCRs than the approximately 670-donor mean. The sequencing pipeline was judged likely to have produced a cluster of highly shared sequence variants as a technical artifact. Compared with equally common non-associated chains, HLA-associated TCR beta chains in a later analysis were more clonally expanded and had lower generation probabilities. A later analysis associated about 16,000 TCR beta sequences with specific HLA alleles at a false discovery rate of 0.05.

Library preparation used the immunoSEQ multiplex PCR assay. For the multiplex PCR, a mixture combining 60 forward primers for TCR Vbeta segments and 13 reverse primers for TCR Jbeta segments was used. Amplification of the CDR3 region of rearranged TCR beta genes was performed with a multiplex PCR assay on genomic DNA. On the Illumina HiSeq System, the amplified TCR beta libraries were sequenced as 87-base-pair reads. The paper's data handling went like this. In a later analysis, around 80 million unique TCR beta chains were counted across the roughly 700 repertoires, and around 11 million of these chains were shared by at least two donors. To remove PCR and sequencing errors, raw reads were error-corrected and collapsed into unique sequences using a nearest-neighbor algorithm that merged closely related sequences. Alignment of CDR3 sequences to IMGT reference sequences was used to assign V, D and J gene segments. For a sequence to be retained, a match of at least six nucleotides to both a V gene segment and a J gene segment was required. Rearrangements were classified as productive when the CDR3 lacked stop codons and remained in frame with V and J, and all other rearrangements were classified as non-productive. Following IMGT convention, CDR3 was defined as the stretch from the second conserved V-encoded cysteine up to the conserved J-encoded phenylalanine. The earlier analysis of about 640 of the donors excluded any sequence lacking an unambiguous match to a single V gene segment. In an earlier analysis of 587 of the donors, a V segment was called functional when productive rearrangements were above 56.7%, and segregating when the standard deviation between donors exceeded 5%. A statistical classification framework was developed to diagnose cytomegalovirus status using the catalog of TCR beta chain sequences. V and J gene assignment, in a later analysis, came from comparing TCR nucleotide sequences with IMGT/GENE-DB human TR gene sequences. In a later analysis, CDR3 sequences and most-parsimonious VDJ recombination scenarios were assigned using the TCRdist pipeline. A later analysis defined each TCR beta chain by its CDR3 amino acid sequence plus V-gene family, and excluded reads lacking a unique V-gene family. A later analysis removed 500 to 650 highly shared, low-generation-probability nucleotide sequences to deal with suspected cross-contamination and a sequencing artifact. A later analysis calculated a clonal expansion index for each public chain from normalized within-repertoire ranks of inferred template counts. In a later analysis, generation probabilities were computed using a VDJ recombination model fitted to out-of-frame rearrangements, and the results were checked against IGoR. In a later analysis, TCR-TCR, TCR-HLA and TCR-CMV co-occurrence was scored with hypergeometric tests, and a repertoire-size bias correction was applied to TCR pairs. False discovery rates were estimated in a later analysis by permuting HLA or CMV assignments 20 times. In a later analysis, co-occurring TCRs were grouped with DBSCAN, and TCRdist sequence similarity was added when clustering was performed within HLA-allele-positive subsets. Co-occurrence clustering excluded repertoires with fewer than 30,000 or more than 120,000 public chains, plus five with anomalous nucleotide sharing. This immuneACCESS table, as held by TCRdb, lists in-frame sequences with V and J called but not all clones. Of the missing ones, under half trace to an unresolved V gene in checked studies; the others have no known cause. The V and J calls and clone size come from that table; D and trimming were worked out from the DNA. The sample records about 200,000 clones, around 81% of which are singletons. The ten top clones hold approximately 2% of the sample.

In total, roughly 710 healthy bone marrow donors made up the cohort. At the time of sampling, every cohort member was nominally healthy, though immune exposures that went unrecorded were likely present. The donor tested CMV seronegative, placing the donor among the 350 or so seronegative members of the cohort. Each donor provided a peripheral blood sample, and peripheral blood mononuclear cells were used for TCR beta sequencing. Genomic DNA extraction from the blood cell samples was performed with the Qiagen DNeasy Blood Extraction Kit. The germline V gene yields SQVTM for CDR1 and ANQGSEA for CDR2. Counted from cysteine to phenylalanine, this CDR3 has 13 amino acids. Only CDR3 DNA is held: 39 bases, read in frame from base 1. V is cut back by 2 bases and J by 11 bases, with 8 bases in the junction unmatched.

Recombination linked TRBV29-1 to TRBJ1-1, with 10 bases aligning to TRBD1. Sequencing was performed on PBMCs. This receptor was identified in a man aged 18 to 29 in good health and CMV-seronegative. The CDR3 protein: CSVERDRGPGAFF. Here is the DNA: TGCAGCGTTGAAAGGGACAGGGGCCCGGGGGCTTTCTTT.